This T cell receptor (beta chain) is drawn from a study of early T cells in non-severe SARS-CoV-2 infection. The overall study: Alpha and beta chains were unpaired, from unsorted whole-blood bulk RNA. Study observations and caveats: Lookups in VDJdb leaned toward anti-spike CD8 responses and missed private and CD4 specificities.

Researchers attached unique molecular identifiers to individual cDNA molecules. TCRdb independently ran MiXCR on the 5' RACE reads; one entry per CDR3 protein. The top ten hold 3.5% of the sample, which has tens of thousands of distinct CDR3 sequences, around 5% seen once. This clonotype showed up many times. Its antigen is unidentified. The TCR was taken from an adult who was a healthcare worker with PCR-confirmed SARS-CoV-2 infection or an uninfected control (not recorded which). The sample taken for sequencing was whole blood.

The CDR3 spells CASSYSSGSSYEQYF. The CDR3 DNA follows: TGTGCCAGCAGTTACTCGTCGGGTTCCTCCTACGAGCAGTACTTC. This chain links TRBV6-5 with TRBJ2-7; no reliable D call. CDR3 length equals 15 residues. Germline V gene lookup returns CDR1 MNHEY and CDR2 SVGAGI. Deletions cut 0 bases from V and 0 bases from J, with 9 bases between.